Below, 15 T cell receptor beta chains from the same sample are listed, as sequenced in a study of early T cells in non-severe SARS-CoV-2 infection. TCRdb passed the 5' RACE reads through MiXCR, listing each CDR3 protein once. The sample has about 39,000 distinct CDR3 sequences, 4% seen once. The sample was whole blood. These receptors all come from an adult who was a healthcare worker with PCR-confirmed SARS-CoV-2 infection or an uninfected control (not recorded which).

Judged by abundance, this clonotype is medium-sized (0.01 to 0.1%). Here the CDR3 DNA reads TGTGCCAGCAGCTTAGATGATTGGTTTCGGACAGACAAAAGCTCTGGGGCCAACGTCCTGACTTTC. Translated: CASSLDDWFRTDKSSGANVLTF. The V and J genes are TRBV11-3 and TRBJ2-6; possible D gene TRBD1, 6 bases. Germline CDR1 and CDR2: SGHNT and YENEEA. V was cut by 0 bases and J by 0 bases, with 24 bases left in between. The CDR3 spans 22 residues.

This clonotype has a count of ten or more. The chain joins TRBV7-9 to TRBJ1-1, with TRBD1 as a possible D gene (5 bases). Germline V CDR1 and CDR2: SEHNR, FQNEAQ (reference sequence). V lost 6 bases to trimming and J lost 2 bases, with 16 bases between them. This CDR3 contains 15 residues. The CDR3 sequence is CASRRSSGDNTEAFF. In DNA form, the CDR3 reads TGTGCCAGCAGAAGGTCGTCGGGGGATAACACTGAAGCTTTCTTT.

This clonotype was counted ten times or more. V and J are TRBV12-3 or TRBV12-4 and TRBJ2-7; D not resolved. Trimming took 5 bases from V and 3 from J, leaving 5 bases between them. This CDR3 has 11 residues. CDR3 sequence: CASSNHYEQYF. CDR3 bases: TGTGCCAGCAGTAACCACTACGAGCAGTACTTC.

A few counts support this clonotype. This chain connects TRBV11-2 to TRBJ2-7; 8 nucleotides agree with TRBD2. CDR3 length equals 14 residues. Germline V lookup: CDR1 SGHAT, CDR2 FQNNGV. The ends lost 5 bases at V and 7 bases at J; junction bases unmatched: 10. CDR3 region: CASSRSGIPGEQYF. Written as DNA, the CDR3 is TGTGCCAGCAGCCGTAGCGGGATCCCGGGGGAGCAGTACTTC.

This clonotype was detected many times. This rearrangement joins TRBV29-1 to TRBJ2-3, with no clear D. The CDR3 totals 12 residues. Germline CDR1 reads SQVTM; CDR2 reads ANQGSEA. Trimming removed 0 bases from V and 12 bases from J, with 13 bases in between. The chain's CDR3 is CSVEDQSTDQYF. In DNA form, the CDR3 reads TGCAGCGTTGAAGATCAAAGCACGGATCAGTATTTT.

This clonotype was recorded many times. The V gene is TRBV7-3, the J gene TRBJ2-1; D may match TRBD1 or TRBD2 (5 bases each). Trimming took off 7 bases at V and 6 bases at J, with 13 bases between the two ends. CDR3 length: 13 residues. Germline V gives CDR1 SGHTA, CDR2 FQGTGA. CDR3 nucleotide sequence: TGTGCCAGCAAGGGACCCTCGGCCAATGAGCAGTTCTTC. Translated: CASKGPSANEQFF.

This clonotype was detected only a few times. The rearrangement uses TRBV6-1 and TRBJ1-4; D is ambiguous. Germline loops: CDR1 MNHNS, CDR2 SASEGT. Trimming pared 0 bases from V and 11 bases from J, leaving 13 bases between. The CDR3 contains 14 residues. CDR3 residues: CASSEALVVRKLFF. The CDR3 region has the DNA TGTGCCAGCAGTGAAGCCTTGGTCGTCCGGAAACTGTTTTTT.

This clonotype was observed at least ten times. The genes are TRBV28 and TRBJ2-1, with D uncertain. The CDR3 is made up of 14 amino acids. Germline values: CDR1 MDHEN, CDR2 SYDVKM. V was pared by 3 bases and J by 7 bases, with 13 bases between. CDR3 sequence (DNA): TGTGCCAGCAGTTTCTCGGCTAGTCGGAATGAGCAGTTCTTC. It translates to CASSFSASRNEQFF.

The sample holds many counts of this clonotype. The genes are TRBV12-3 or TRBV12-4 and TRBJ2-1; 15 nucleotides line up with TRBD2. CDR3 length: 15 residues. V was pared by 5 bases and J by 6 bases, with 2 bases of the junction left unmatched. The CDR3 sequence: CASSRTSGGGNEQFF. The CDR3 nucleotides are TGTGCCAGCAGTCGGACTAGCGGGGGGGGCAATGAGCAGTTCTTC.

This clonotype was observed at least ten times. The chain has TRBV18 and TRBJ2-3; TRBD1 aligns across 9 bases. Germline trimming cut 0 bases from V and 9 bases from J; bases unmatched to any gene: 7. This CDR3 spans 15 amino acids. Germline V gene sequence: CDR1 KGHSH, CDR2 LQKENI. The CDR3 is CASSPPGTGPGTQYF. The CDR3 nucleotides read TGTGCCAGCTCACCACCCGGGACAGGGCCAGGGACGCAGTATTTT.

This clonotype was seen many times. V and J are TRBV29-1 and TRBJ2-1, with 7 bases that match TRBD2. With 8 bases clipped from V and 5 bases from J, the junction kept 15 bases outside the gene matches. This CDR3 is built from 15 residues. In germline, CDR1 is SQVTM, CDR2 ANQGSEA. DNA of the CDR3: TGCAGCTCTTTGGGAGAGCGGGATAACCACAATGAGCAGTTCTTC. It translates to CSSLGERDNHNEQFF.

This clonotype appeared many times. V gene TRBV11-3 combines with J gene TRBJ2-3, with 10 bases fitting TRBD2. Trimming at V came to 4 bases and at J to 0 bases, leaving 10 bases not matched to a gene. From germline, CDR1 is SGHNT and CDR2 YENEEA. The CDR3 is made up of 18 amino acids. The CDR3 DNA follows: TGTGCCAGCAGCTCGGCTAGCGGGAGTAGTTCCAGCACAGATACGCAGTATTTT. This codes for CASSSASGSSSSTDTQYF.

At least ten counts were recorded for this clonotype. The chain joins TRBV2 to TRBJ2-1, with TRBD2 matching over 9 bases. Germline values: CDR1 SNHLY, CDR2 FYNNEI. The CDR3 has 15 residues. J was trimmed by 7 bases and V by 7 bases; bases with no gene match: 11. This chain's CDR3 is CASTVDGGRANEQFF. The CDR3 DNA follows: TGTGCCAGCACCGTCGATGGCGGGAGGGCGAATGAGCAGTTCTTC.

This rearrangement joins TRBV5-1 to TRBJ2-1; D ambiguous. The CDR3 totals 13 residues. Germline V lookup: CDR1 SGHRS, CDR2 YFSETQ. The V end lost 5 bases, the J end lost 8 bases, and 14 bases lay between the germline ends. The CDR3 DNA is TGCGCCAGCAGTCCCCTCCTGCAGGATGAGCAGTTCTTC. Protein: CASSPLLQDEQFF.

Only a few counts were recorded for this clonotype. The rearrangement uses TRBV7-8 and TRBJ1-5; possible D gene TRBD1, 5 bases. Trimming left V 1 base short and J 1 base short, with 11 bases between. CDR1 is SGHVS and CDR2 is FQNEAQ in the germline V gene. This CDR3 is built from 16 residues. In nucleotides, the CDR3 is TGTGCCAGCAGCTTAGAGGGCAGGGTGAGCAATCAGCCCCAGCATTTT. It is translated as CASSLEGRVSNQPQHF.